This entry lists 8 T cell receptor beta chains sequenced from one sample in a study of T-cell memory formation after mild COVID-19. TCRdb re-derived calls from the 5' RACE reads in MiXCR, one entry per CDR3 protein. The data hold about 150,000 distinct CDR3 sequences, with approximately 25% observed a single time. Sequenced input: PBMCs or a T cell subset sorted from them (not recorded which). Source of these receptors: an adult woman who had mild COVID-19 (a few samples of this study predate the infection). Cell type and time point are not known.

The table lists this clonotype with a few counts. The chain carries TRBV7-9 and TRBJ2-6; D ambiguous. Trimming stripped 5 bases from V and 8 bases from J, with 4 bases between. Germline V lookup: CDR1 SEHNR, CDR2 FQNEAQ (reference sequence). There are 11 residues in the CDR3. This chain's CDR3 is CASSPTNVLTF. CDR3 coding DNA: TGTGCCAGCAGCCCGACCAACGTCCTGACTTTC.

This clonotype was detected only a few times. The chain uses TRBV20-1 and TRBJ2-5; 7 bases align to TRBD2. CDR1 DFQATT and CDR2 SNEGSKA come from the germline V gene (reference sequence). This CDR3 spans 14 amino acids. V was pared by 1 base and J by 5 bases, with 7 bases of the junction left unmatched. The CDR3: CSARVLFGGETQYF. CDR3 in DNA: TGCAGTGCTAGAGTTCTATTCGGGGGGGAGACCCAGTACTTC.

There are a few counts of this clonotype. The rearrangement joins TRBV9 to TRBJ1-2; D remains ambiguous. V gave up 0 bases and J gave up 6 bases, with 3 bases separating them. Germline V gives CDR1 SGDLS, CDR2 YYNGEE. This CDR3 spans 11 amino acids. The chain's CDR3 is CASSVGDGYTF. The CDR3 DNA follows: TGTGCCAGCAGCGTAGGCGATGGCTACACCTTC.

This clonotype occurred a few times. The chain links TRBV20-1 to TRBJ1-2, with unresolved D. CDR1 is DFQATT, CDR2 SNEGSKA, per germline (reference sequence). The CDR3 contains 14 residues. Trimming pared 2 bases from V and 2 bases from J, leaving 12 bases between. The chain's CDR3 is CSARFEAENYGYTF. CDR3 DNA sequence: TGCAGTGCTAGATTCGAGGCAGAGAACTATGGCTACACCTTC.

This chain links TRBV4-1 with TRBJ1-2; D is ambiguous. This CDR3 is 15 amino acids long. Germline V gene data show CDR1 as MGHRA and CDR2 as YSYEKL. The ends were cut back, 0 bases at V and 2 bases at J, with 10 bases in the middle. The CDR3 is CASSQDSRGNYGYTF. For the CDR3, the DNA is TGCGCCAGCAGCCAAGATAGTAGAGGAAACTATGGCTACACCTTC.

J is TRBJ2-1 and V is TRBV29-1; possibly TRBD1 or TRBD2 for D (5 bases each). The ends were cut back, 3 bases at V and 8 bases at J, with 11 bases in the middle. Germline values: CDR1 SQVTM, CDR2 ANQGSEA. The CDR3 is 12 residues long. The CDR3: CSVDDRGHEQFF. Written as DNA, the CDR3 is TGCAGCGTTGACGATAGGGGACATGAGCAGTTCTTC.

V and J are TRBV7-6 and TRBJ2-1; 7 nucleotides agree with TRBD2. The CDR3 runs to 19 residues. Germline V gives CDR1 SGHVS, CDR2 FNYEAQ. Trimming removed 5 bases from V and 5 bases from J; junction bases left unmatched: 21. CDR3 sequence: CASSQPGYVGGSRDNEQFF. The CDR3 DNA reads TGTGCCAGCAGCCAACCTGGTTACGTCGGCGGGAGCAGAGACAATGAGCAGTTCTTC.

This sequence joins TRBV24-1 and TRBJ2-1; D perhaps matches TRBD2 (6 bases). Trimming took off 1 base at V and 7 bases at J, with 13 bases between the two ends. CDR3 length equals 15 residues. CDR1 is KGHDR, CDR2 SFDVKD, per germline. CDR3 in DNA: TGTGCCACCAGTGATTTTGAGGGCGCGGGGAATGAGCAGTTCTTC. Protein sequence: CATSDFEGAGNEQFF.